One sample yielded the 32 T cell receptor beta chains listed below, sequenced in a study of regulatory T cells in long-lasting Graves disease. Sample time point: persistent/refractory GD, antithyroid drugs over 5 years with positive TRAb. Following extraction of RNA from PBMCs, that RNA was used to make the TCR library. The authors built TCR beta libraries using iRepertoire HTBI primers and Arm-PCR of CDR3 regions. TCRdb analysed the multiplex PCR reads with MiXCR anew, one entry per CDR3 protein. The sample carries more than 650,000 distinct CDR3 sequences, about 32% recorded once. This sample comprised peripheral blood mononuclear cells (PBMCs), obtained when the disease was refractory, from a patient treated with antithyroid drugs. The receptors were gathered from a female donor with Graves disease.

The genes are TRBV27 and TRBJ1-5, with 10 bases that match TRBD1. Germline CDR1 and CDR2: MNHEY and SMNVEV (reference sequence). The V segment lost 5 bases and the J segment 11 bases; nucleotides outside the gene matches: 18. This CDR3 contains 17 residues. Written as DNA, the CDR3 is TGTGCCAGCAGTCCTACTGACAGGGGGCTAGGAGGTTTTGCCCAGCATTTT. The encoded protein is CASSPTDRGLGGFAQHF.

A few counts support this clonotype. The V and J genes are TRBV11-2 and TRBJ1-1, with D uncertain. Trimming shortened V by 2 bases and J by 4 bases, and 8 bases separated the two germline ends. Germline V CDR1 and CDR2: SGHAT, FQNNGV. The CDR3 is 13 amino acids. DNA for the CDR3: TGTGCCAGCAGCTTAATTATTGGCACTGAAGCTTTCTTT. Protein sequence: CASSLIIGTEAFF.

The CDR3 DNA reads TGCAGCGTTGAACCAAGGGGCTATGGCTACACCTTC. Its protein product is CSVEPRGYGYTF. The V call is TRBV29-1, the J call TRBJ1-2, with D tentatively TRBD1 (5 bases). CDR3 length: 12 residues. V was shortened by 2 bases and J by 4 bases, with 8 bases between the two germline ends. Germline CDR1 is SQVTM and CDR2 is ANQGSEA.

A remark on this clonotype: This may be a read error, as it is one base from a much larger clone. The V and J genes are TRBV11-2 and TRBJ1-5, with 7 positions matching TRBD1. The CDR3 length is 15 residues. Germline trimming cut 5 bases from V and 0 bases from J; bases unmatched to any gene: 4. Looked up from germline, CDR1 is SGHAT and CDR2 is FQNNGV. CDR3 loop: CASSAGQNSNQPQHF. The CDR3 DNA reads TGTGCCAGCAGCGCGGGACAGAATAGCAATCAGCCCCAGCATTTT.

This clonotype has just a few counts. V and J are TRBV19 and TRBJ1-5; D is ambiguous. The CDR3 has 12 residues. V was clipped by 4 bases and J by 6 bases, with 7 bases between them. The germline gives CDR1 LNHDA, CDR2 SQIVND (reference sequence). The CDR3, as DNA: TGTGCCAGTAGTAGCGCGGGTCAGCCCCAGCATTTT. It specifies CASSSAGQPQHF.

This clonotype was recorded at least ten times. The genes are TRBV6-1 and TRBJ1-1; 7 positions match TRBD1. Germline trimming cut 8 bases from V and 4 bases from J; bases unmatched to any gene: 13. This CDR3 region has 15 residues. The V gene's germline CDR1 is MNHNS and CDR2 SASEGT. The CDR3 DNA sequence: TGTGCCAGCCATCAACCCACAGGGGTTGGCACTGAAGCTTTCTTT. This codes for CASHQPTGVGTEAFF.

The chain couples TRBV19 to TRBJ1-1; tentative D call: TRBD1 (6 bases). Trimming left V 5 bases short and J 3 bases short, with 19 bases between. CDR1 and CDR2 from the germline V gene are LNHDA and SQIVND (reference sequence). This CDR3 contains 16 residues. The CDR3 here is CASSSRDIRGDTEAFF. The CDR3 DNA reads as TGTGCCAGTAGTTCAAGGGACATTCGGGGGGACACTGAAGCTTTCTTT. Looking up the rest from reference TRBV19 and TRBJ1-1 gives the full variable domain: DGGITQSPKYLFRKEGQNVTLSCEQNLNHDAMYWYRQDPGQGLRLIYYSQIVNDFQKGDIAEGYSVSREKKESFPLTVTSAQKNPTAFYLCASSSRDIRGDTEAFFGQGTRLTVV.

The gene calls are TRBV13 and TRBJ2-1; 7 nucleotides line up with TRBD2. The CDR3 length is 14 residues. Looked up from germline, CDR1 is PRHDT and CDR2 is FYEKMQ (reference sequence). After removal of 6 bases from V and 4 bases from J, the junction contained 6 bases not matched to a gene. The CDR3 reads CASRPSGIYNEQFF. In nucleotides, the CDR3 is TGTGCCAGCAGACCCAGCGGGATTTACAATGAGCAGTTCTTC. The whole variable domain, filled in from reference TRBV13 and TRBJ2-1, reads AAGVIQSPRHLIKEKRETATLKCYPIPRHDTVYWYQQGPGQDPQFLISFYEKMQSDKGSIPDRFSAQQFSDYHSELNMSSLELGDSALYFCASRPSGIYNEQFFGPGTRLTVL.

The V call is TRBV28, the J call TRBJ2-3, with TRBD1 as a possible D gene (6 bases). V lost 5 bases, J lost 3 bases, and 9 bases lay in between. Germline-derived CDR1 and CDR2 are MDHEN and SYDVKM. The CDR3 is made up of 13 amino acids. CDR3 in DNA: TGTGCCAGCAGTCGAACAGGGACAGATACGCAGTATTTT. Protein product: CASSRTGTDTQYF.

In its sample, this clonotype was seen a few times. The genes are TRBV9 and TRBJ1-2; maybe TRBD1 (5 bases). The germline CDR1 and CDR2 sequences are SGDLS and YYNGEE. This CDR3 is 13 amino acids long. Trimming took off 4 bases at V and 6 bases at J, with 13 bases between the two ends. CDR3 sequence (DNA): TGTGCCAGCAGCCGGGACGTTCGCAATGGCTACACCTTC. This encodes CASSRDVRNGYTF.

The chain is built from TRBV12-5 and TRBJ1-1, with 10 bases lining up with TRBD1. Trimming removed 6 bases from V and 6 bases from J; junction bases left unmatched: 10. The CDR3 contains 15 residues. Per germline, CDR1 LGHNT and CDR2 FRNRAP. The CDR3 DNA reads TGTGCTAGTGGACCTGAGGGACAGGGGTTGGCTGAAGCTTTCTTT. This sequence encodes CASGPEGQGLAEAFF.

The J gene is TRBJ1-3, the V gene TRBV12-3 or TRBV12-4, with 7 bases aligning to TRBD1. With 6 bases clipped from V and 6 bases from J, the junction kept 8 bases outside the gene matches. There are 14 residues in the CDR3. CDR3 sequence reads: CASRQTGKENTIYF. The CDR3 bases are TGTGCCAGCAGGCAGACAGGGAAGGAAAACACCATATATTTT.

The table lists this clonotype with a few counts. The chain employs TRBV5-1 and TRBJ1-4; 8 bases match TRBD1. The CDR3 is 14 amino acids. CDR1 and CDR2 (germline): SGHRS, YFSETQ. Trimming cost V 4 bases and J 8 bases; bases outside gene matches: 7. CDR3 in amino acids: CASSGTRGHEKLFF. Here the CDR3 DNA reads TGCGCCAGCAGCGGAACCAGGGGGCACGAAAAACTGTTTTTT.

The rearrangement links TRBV29-1 to TRBJ1-1; D is unresolved. V lost 7 bases and J 1 base, leaving 13 bases between the germline ends. The CDR3 loop spans 13 amino acids. Germline values: CDR1 SQVTM, CDR2 ANQGSEA. The CDR3 nucleotides are TGCAGCGCCAAAGGGTGGGGGAACACTGAAGCTTTCTTT. Protein sequence: CSAKGWGNTEAFF. Together with reference TRBV29-1 and TRBJ1-1, the CDR3 gives the full variable domain: SAVISQKPSRDICQRGTSLTIQCQVDSQVTMMFWYRQQPGQSLTLIATANQGSEATYESGFVIDKFPISRPNLTFSTLTVSNMSPEDSSIYLCSAKGWGNTEAFFGQGTRLTVV.

This clonotype has more than one count but fewer than ten. The V and J genes are TRBV24-1 and TRBJ1-1; 8 bases align to TRBD1. This CDR3 contains 13 residues. Looked up from germline, CDR1 is KGHDR and CDR2 is SFDVKD. The J segment lost 0 bases and the V segment lost 10 bases, leaving 3 bases of the junction unmatched. In DNA, the CDR3 is TGTGCCACGCGACAGGGGATGAACACTGAAGCTTTCTTT. Translating it yields CATRQGMNTEAFF.

The chain employs TRBV28 and TRBJ2-3; D not certain. The CDR3 is made up of 12 amino acids. Germline V gene sequence: CDR1 MDHEN, CDR2 SYDVKM. Trimming cost V 8 bases and J 0 bases, with 6 bases left between them. In nucleotides, the CDR3 is TGTGCCAGCTTGGACAGCACAGATACGCAGTATTTT. This encodes CASLDSTDTQYF.

This clonotype was picked up many times. CDR3 sequence reads: CASSFTGTVPSYEQYF. Written as DNA, the CDR3 is TGTGCCAGCAGCTTTACCGGGACAGTACCTTCCTACGAGCAGTACTTC. The chain links TRBV11-2 to TRBJ2-7; TRBD1 matches at 7 bases. Looked up from germline, CDR1 is SGHAT and CDR2 is FQNNGV. Losses at the gene ends were 3 bases for V and 1 base for J; bases not matched to a gene: 9. This CDR3 is 16 amino acids long.

This clonotype was picked up a small number of times. The chain employs TRBV2 and TRBJ2-4; TRBD1 aligns across 9 bases. The CDR3 runs to 13 residues. J lost 6 bases, V lost 5 bases, and 2 bases had no gene match. CDR1 SNHLY and CDR2 FYNNEI come from the germline V gene. The CDR3 loop is CASSKDRGNIQYF. CDR3 nucleotide sequence: TGTGCCAGCAGTAAGGACAGGGGAAACATTCAGTACTTC. The full variable domain, completed using reference TRBV2 and TRBJ2-4, is EPEVTQTPSHQVTQMGQEVILRCVPISNHLYFYWYRQILGQKVEFLVSFYNNEISEKSEIFDDQFSVERPDGSNFTLKIRSTKLEDSAMYFCASSKDRGNIQYFGAGTRLSVL.

The sample holds one count of this clonotype. Possible read error: a much larger clone is one base away. The CDR3 DNA reads as TGTGCCGCCCGACGGAGTAAGAACACTGAAGCTTTCTTT. This sequence encodes CAARRSKNTEAFF. The chain uses TRBV6-1 and TRBJ1-1; D is uncertain. This CDR3 contains 13 residues. CDR1 MNHNS and CDR2 SASEGT come from the germline V gene. Trimming took 11 bases from V and 1 from J, leaving 14 bases between them.

This clonotype was picked up many times. CDR3 nucleotide sequence: TGTGCCAGCAACCTTCGACAGGCCAGAGAAAAACTGTTTTTT. Translated, it gives CASNLRQAREKLFF. The V call is TRBV2, the J call TRBJ1-4; tentatively, D is TRBD1 (6 bases). CDR3 length: 14 residues. The V gene lost 7 bases and the J gene lost 8 bases, with 17 bases spanning the gap. Per the germline V gene, CDR1 is SNHLY and CDR2 is FYNNEI.

This clonotype was counted a few times. The genes are TRBV6-1 and TRBJ2-1; D remains ambiguous. CDR3 length: 14 amino acids. The V gene lost 5 bases and the J gene lost 8 bases, with 16 bases spanning the gap. Germline V CDR1 and CDR2: MNHNS, SASEGT. The CDR3 DNA follows: TGTGCCAGCAGTCCGGAACCTAGTATTCATGAGCAGTTCTTC. This gives the protein CASSPEPSIHEQFF.

CDR3 in amino acids: CASSSTEAYYEQYF. The CDR3 coding sequence is TGTGCCAGCAGTTCGACAGAGGCTTACTACGAGCAGTACTTC. This chain uses TRBV11-1 with TRBJ2-7; D is perhaps TRBD1 (5 bases). Trimming took 6 bases from V and 3 from J, leaving 15 bases between them. The CDR3 totals 14 residues. Per germline, CDR1 SGHAT and CDR2 FQDESV (reference sequence).

This clonotype was found a few times. The genes are TRBV7-9 and TRBJ1-1, with D hard to call. The CDR3 spans 15 residues. CDR1 is SEHNR and CDR2 is FQNEAQ in the germline V gene (reference sequence). The germline V and J ends were trimmed by 8 bases and 3 bases, with 19 bases remaining between them. The CDR3 DNA reads TGTGCCAGCGCCCGGAGGCCGGGTATGGACACTGAAGCTTTCTTT. It is translated as CASARRPGMDTEAFF.

The chain is built from TRBV9 and TRBJ1-2; D possibly corresponds to TRBD1 (5 bases). The CDR3 is 13 residues long. Germline V gene lookup returns CDR1 SGDLS and CDR2 YYNGEE. Trimming pared 6 bases from V and 1 base from J, leaving 10 bases between. CDR3 residues: CASTLRGNYGYTF. Here the CDR3 DNA reads TGTGCCAGCACCCTAAGGGGTAACTATGGCTACACCTTC.

The genes are TRBV5-5 and TRBJ2-7, with 9 nucleotides matching TRBD1. The CDR3 spans 15 residues. The trim removed 5 bases at V and 1 base at J, leaving 7 bases unmatched. The germline V gene has CDR1 SGHKS and CDR2 YYEKEE (reference sequence). CDR3 in amino acids: CASSSGTGISYEQYF. The CDR3 DNA follows: TGTGCCAGCAGTTCCGGGACAGGGATTTCCTACGAGCAGTACTTC.

This clonotype was seen ten or more times. The chain has TRBV30 and TRBJ2-5, with a possible D match to TRBD1 (5 bases). Germline loops: CDR1 GTSNPN, CDR2 SVGIG (reference sequence). This CDR3 contains 14 residues. The germline V and J ends were trimmed by 1 base and 4 bases, with 13 bases remaining between them. The CDR3 sequence is CAWSGQGPVETQYF. CDR3 DNA sequence: TGTGCCTGGAGTGGGCAGGGTCCGGTAGAGACCCAGTACTTC.

The V and J genes are TRBV20-1 and TRBJ1-5; no clear D. From germline, CDR1 is DFQATT and CDR2 SNEGSKA (reference sequence). The V end lost 5 bases, the J end lost 0 bases, and 26 bases lay between the germline ends. The CDR3 covers 19 residues. This chain's CDR3 is CSALSPRRASHNSNQPQHF. The CDR3 nucleotides read TGCAGTGCTCTTTCACCGCGACGAGCGAGTCATAATAGCAATCAGCCCCAGCATTTT.

The sample holds a few counts of this clonotype. The J gene is TRBJ1-2, the V gene TRBV29-1; D is ambiguous. The CDR3 sequence is 12 residues long. The germline V gene encodes CDR1 SQVTM and CDR2 ANQGSEA. V gave up 2 bases and J gave up 8 bases, with 12 bases separating them. CDR3: CSVELGRKGYTF. CDR3 in DNA: TGCAGCGTTGAACTCGGAAGAAAAGGCTACACCTTC. Using reference TRBV29-1 and TRBJ1-2 for the parts outside the CDR3, the full variable domain is SAVISQKPSRDICQRGTSLTIQCQVDSQVTMMFWYRQQPGQSLTLIATANQGSEATYESGFVIDKFPISRPNLTFSTLTVSNMSPEDSSIYLCSVELGRKGYTFGSGTRLTVV.

The CDR3 nucleotides are TGTGCCAGTAGTATAGGTCCGGGCCGTATAAACATGCCCCAGCATTTT. Its protein is CASSIGPGRINMPQHF. The chain recombines TRBV19 with TRBJ1-5; D is unclear. CDR1 and CDR2 from the germline V gene are LNHDA and SQIVND (reference sequence). The CDR3 runs to 16 residues. The V and J ends lost 1 base and 9 bases respectively, with 19 bases between them.

This clonotype appeared a few times. The rearrangement joins TRBV2 to TRBJ1-4, with TRBD1 matching over 7 bases. Germline trimming cut 5 bases from V and 7 bases from J; bases unmatched to any gene: 4. This CDR3 spans 13 amino acids. CDR1 is SNHLY and CDR2 is FYNNEI in the germline V gene. CDR3 residues: CASSPTGVEKLFF. CDR3 coding DNA: TGTGCCAGCAGTCCCACAGGGGTTGAAAAACTGTTTTTT.

This clonotype was seen ten or more times. This chain joins TRBV11-2 and TRBJ2-7; 7 bases are a match to TRBD2. V shed 7 bases, J shed 2 bases, and the junction held 11 bases outside the gene matches. This CDR3 spans 15 amino acids. Germline V gene lookup returns CDR1 SGHAT and CDR2 FQNNGV. The CDR3 bases are TGTGCCAGCACCCATACTAGCGTAGGAACCTACGAGCAGTACTTC. Amino acids: CASTHTSVGTYEQYF.

The J gene is TRBJ2-5, the V gene TRBV10-3; TRBD2 might be the D (6 bases). Germline CDR1 ENHRY, CDR2 SYGVKD. CDR3 length equals 14 residues. Trimming pared 11 bases from V and 1 base from J, leaving 17 bases between. The chain's CDR3 is CAPSGEEGQETQYF. CDR3 sequence (DNA): TGTGCCCCCTCGGGGGAGGAGGGCCAAGAGACCCAGTACTTC.